These 27 T cell receptor beta chains were sequenced from one sample in a study of blood T cells in healthy people across ages. The second PCR ran about 6 to 12 cycles with a sample-barcoded 5' primer and J-beta primers. TCRdb reprocessed the 5' RACE reads via MiXCR and lists one record per CDR3 protein. The data contain more than 1 million distinct CDR3 sequences, around 45% of them singletons. Sequencing was carried out using blood. Source of these receptors: a woman between 55 and 75 years old in good health.

The chain employs TRBV3-1 and TRBJ2-7; a possible D gene is TRBD1 (5 bases). The germline V and J ends were trimmed by 3 bases and 6 bases, with 9 bases remaining between them. The CDR3 extends over 12 amino acids. Germline CDR1 and CDR2: LGHDT and YNNKEL (reference sequence). CDR3 in amino acids: CASSHWGSEQYF. As DNA, the CDR3 is TGTGCCAGCAGCCACTGGGGCTCCGAGCAGTACTTC.

In nucleotides, the CDR3 is TGTGCCAGCAGCCAAGGGAGCCGGGACAGGAAGGCCGCTGAAGCTTTCTTT. It translates to CASSQGSRDRKAAEAFF. The chain couples TRBV4-2 to TRBJ1-1; 8 bases line up with TRBD1. The germline gives CDR1 LGHNA, CDR2 YNFKEQ. This CDR3 is built from 17 residues. V lost 1 base and J lost 6; bases outside the gene matches: 13.

V and J are TRBV7-9 and TRBJ2-7; D might be TRBD1 or TRBD2, each matching 5 bases. Trimming stripped 4 bases from V and 2 bases from J, with 18 bases between. In germline, CDR1 is SEHNR, CDR2 FQNEAQ (reference sequence). CDR3 length: 16 residues. CDR3 nucleotide sequence: TGTGCCAGCAGCTCAACACGGGGCGACCAACCCTACGAGCAGTACTTC. Encoded protein: CASSSTRGDQPYEQYF.

The V and J genes are TRBV20-1 and TRBJ2-3; D uncertain. This CDR3 has 16 amino acids. V lost 2 bases, J lost 4 bases, and 19 bases lay in between. Germline values: CDR1 DFQATT, CDR2 SNEGSKA (reference sequence). The CDR3 here is CSARFPPRAGSDTQYF. Here the CDR3 DNA reads TGCAGTGCTAGATTCCCCCCCCGGGCAGGATCAGATACGCAGTATTTT.

The gene calls are TRBV5-5 and TRBJ1-1; a possible D gene is TRBD1 (6 bases). V lost 4 bases and J lost 1, with 8 bases in between. The CDR3 contains 13 residues. The germline CDR1 and CDR2 sequences are SGHKS and YYEKEE (reference sequence). As DNA, the CDR3 is TGTGCCAGCAGCAGGGGGGCGAACACTGAAGCTTTCTTT. Protein product: CASSRGANTEAFF. The entire variable domain, with the rest obtained from reference TRBV5-5 and TRBJ1-1, is as follows: DAGVTQSPTHLIKTRGQQVTLRCSPISGHKSVSWYQQVLGQGPQFIFQYYEKEERGRGNFPDRFSARQFPNYSSELNVNALLLGDSALYLCASSRGANTEAFFGQGTRLTVV.

V is TRBV5-1 and J is TRBJ2-1; TRBD2 aligns across 7 bases. The CDR3 is 14 amino acids. CDR1 is SGHRS, CDR2 YFSETQ, per germline. V was clipped by 2 bases and J by 9 bases; unmatched bases: 8. In DNA form, the CDR3 reads TGCGCCAGCAGCTTTGCGGGAGAGGGAGGTGAGCAGTTCTTC. Protein sequence: CASSFAGEGGEQFF. The variable domain in full, completed from reference TRBV5-1 and TRBJ2-1, reads KAGVTQTPRYLIKTRGQQVTLSCSPISGHRSVSWYQQTPGQGLQFLFEYFSETQRNKGNFPGRFSGRQFSNSRSEMNVSTLELGDSALYLCASSFAGEGGEQFFGPGTRLTVL.

The chain recombines TRBV28 with TRBJ2-3, with a possible D match to TRBD2 (5 bases). With 4 bases removed from V and 0 bases from J, the gap between germline ends came to 17 bases. Germline CDR1 and CDR2: MDHEN and SYDVKM. The CDR3 extends over 17 amino acids. As DNA, the CDR3 is TGTGCCAGCAGTTCGAGAACTAAGCGGCAGAGCACAGATACGCAGTATTTT. It codes for CASSSRTKRQSTDTQYF.

Only a few counts were recorded for this clonotype. The CDR3 loop reads CATSRDQGGAAGDTQYF. The CDR3 bases are TGTGCCACCAGCAGAGATCAGGGGGGGGCAGCGGGAGATACGCAGTATTTT. The gene calls are TRBV15 and TRBJ2-3; perhaps D is TRBD1 or TRBD2 (7 bases each). The CDR3 contains 17 residues. V lost 0 bases to trimming and J lost 5 bases, with 18 bases between them. Germline V gives CDR1 LNHNV, CDR2 YYDKDF (reference sequence).

Only a few counts were recorded for this clonotype. DNA of the CDR3: TGTGCCAGCAGTGTCGGACAGGGTGTCATCGGAAAACTGTTTTTT. As protein: CASSVGQGVIGKLFF. V is TRBV6-1 and J is TRBJ1-4; 8 nucleotides line up with TRBD1. V lost 4 bases and J lost 10; bases outside the gene matches: 11. The CDR3 is 15 amino acids. In germline, CDR1 is MNHNS, CDR2 SASEGT.

V and J are TRBV20-1 and TRBJ2-4; D tentatively reads TRBD1 or TRBD2 (6 bases each). Trimming left V 6 bases short and J 13 bases short, with 19 bases between. Per germline, CDR1 DFQATT and CDR2 SNEGSKA (reference sequence). CDR3 length equals 12 residues. DNA of the CDR3: TGCAGTGCCAGGCGGGACACACTAGAGCAGTACTTC. Translated: CSARRDTLEQYF.

This clonotype was detected a few times. CDR3 protein: CSARDPSSGTRGYTF. The CDR3 nucleotides are TGCAGTGCTAGAGACCCCAGTTCGGGAACCCGGGGCTACACCTTC. The chain has TRBV20-1 and TRBJ1-2; D remains ambiguous. Per germline, CDR1 DFQATT and CDR2 SNEGSKA (reference sequence). The length of the CDR3 is 15 residues. The V and J ends lost 0 bases and 8 bases respectively, with 19 bases between them.

This clonotype was recorded a few times. The genes are TRBV27 and TRBJ2-5; 7 bases map to TRBD1. The last part of the DNA fits TRBJ2-7 better; the J call may be wrong. The germline CDR1 and CDR2 sequences are MNHEY and SMNVEV (reference sequence). There are 13 residues in the CDR3. Written as DNA, the CDR3 is TGTGCCAGCACGACAGGGAAGACGAACGAGCAGTACTTC. Encoded protein: CASTTGKTNEQYF.

This rearrangement joins TRBV9 to TRBJ1-6; D is ambiguous. Germline lookup yields CDR1 SGDLS and CDR2 YYNGEE. There are 12 residues in the CDR3. Trimming removed 4 bases from V and 11 bases from J, with 10 bases in between. The CDR3 is CASSSTEAPLHF. CDR3 DNA: TGTGCCAGCAGCTCCACGGAGGCACCCCTCCACTTT.

This chain uses TRBV2 with TRBJ2-1, with TRBD2 identical over 11 bases. V lost 5 bases, J lost 6 bases, and 6 bases stayed unmatched. Germline-derived CDR1 and CDR2 are SNHLY and FYNNEI. This CDR3 has 15 amino acids. The CDR3 sequence: CASSTGSGRANEQFF. In DNA, the CDR3 is TGTGCCAGCAGTACAGGTAGCGGGAGGGCCAATGAGCAGTTCTTC.

A note on this clonotype: Since a much larger clone is just one base distant, this may be a read error. This chain uses TRBV29-1 with TRBJ2-6; 8 bases line up with TRBD1. Germline CDR1 SQVTM, CDR2 ANQGSEA. This CDR3 is 15 amino acids long. The CDR3 DNA sequence: TGCAGCGTTGTGGGTCAGGGTCAGGGGGCCAACGTCCCGACTTTC. Translated, it gives CSVVGQGQGANVPTF.

The chain combines TRBV9 with TRBJ2-3; D remains ambiguous. The V gene's germline CDR1 is SGDLS and CDR2 YYNGEE. V was pared by 1 base and J by 0 bases, with 12 bases between. The CDR3 covers 16 residues. The CDR3 here is CASSVNPGSSTDTQYF. Here the CDR3 DNA reads TGTGCCAGCAGCGTAAATCCGGGTTCTAGCACAGATACGCAGTATTTT.

This clonotype was recorded once. This rearrangement joins TRBV12-3 or TRBV12-4 to TRBJ2-3; 8 bases are shared with TRBD1. The junction had 6 bases not matched to a gene; V was cut back by 1 base and J by 6 bases. The CDR3 contains 15 residues. CDR3 region: CASSLGQGMGDTQYF. In DNA form, the CDR3 reads TGTGCCAGCAGTTTAGGACAGGGGATGGGGGATACGCAGTATTTT.

This clonotype was detected a few times. V and J are TRBV7-2 and TRBJ2-1, with 9 bases that match TRBD2. The J segment lost 12 bases and the V segment lost 4 bases, leaving 10 bases of the junction unmatched. The germline V gene encodes CDR1 SGHTA and CDR2 FQGNSA. This CDR3 spans 14 amino acids. The DNA for the CDR3 is TGTGCCAGCAGCTCGACTAGCGGAGGGGCTGGGCAGTTCTTC. Translating it yields CASSSTSGGAGQFF.

This chain connects TRBV6-1 to TRBJ2-3; 10 nucleotides agree with TRBD2. The CDR3 runs to 13 residues. J was trimmed by 8 bases and V by 7 bases; bases with no gene match: 6. Germline CDR1 and CDR2: MNHNS and SASEGT. The CDR3 nucleotides read TGTGCCAGCACCAGGGTAGCGGGGGGTACGCAGTATTTT. Protein: CASTRVAGGTQYF.

There are many counts of this clonotype. V gene TRBV20-1 combines with J gene TRBJ1-2, with TRBD1 matching 7 bases. Germline values: CDR1 DFQATT, CDR2 SNEGSKA (reference sequence). This CDR3 comprises 14 residues. Losses at the gene ends were 4 bases for V and 1 base for J; bases not matched to a gene: 6. CDR3 loop: CSANKAGGNYGYTF. CDR3 nucleotides: TGCAGTGCTAATAAGGCAGGGGGTAACTATGGCTACACCTTC.

This clonotype was seen a few times. The V call is TRBV27, the J call TRBJ2-3; D gene uncertain. This CDR3 spans 12 amino acids. Trimming removed 5 bases from V and 3 bases from J, with 6 bases in between. Per the germline V gene, CDR1 is MNHEY and CDR2 is SMNVEV (reference sequence). CDR3 sequence: CASSGVTDTQYF. The CDR3 nucleotides read TGTGCCAGCAGTGGGGTAACAGATACGCAGTATTTT.

This chain connects TRBV6-5 to TRBJ2-7; D is possibly TRBD1 or TRBD2 (6 bases each). Between the trimmed V and J ends, which lost 8 bases and 4 bases, there was a span of 18 bases. The V gene's germline CDR1 is MNHEY and CDR2 SVGAGI. The CDR3 is 14 amino acids. DNA for the CDR3: TGTGCCAGCGGGGGGCCAGGGTCGGGGTACGAGCAGTACTTC. It codes for CASGGPGSGYEQYF.

The chain carries TRBV29-1 and TRBJ2-1; D possibly corresponds to TRBD1 (5 bases). This CDR3 contains 15 residues. V gave up 1 base and J gave up 0 bases, with 10 bases separating them. Germline CDR1 is SQVTM and CDR2 is ANQGSEA. The CDR3 spells CSVEVRERSYNEQFF. DNA of the CDR3: TGCAGCGTTGAAGTCAGGGAACGCTCCTACAATGAGCAGTTCTTC.

V gene TRBV20-1 combines with J gene TRBJ2-3; possibly TRBD2 for D (5 bases). The V end was cut by 2 bases, the J end by 6 bases, with 6 bases between. Looked up from germline, CDR1 is DFQATT and CDR2 is SNEGSKA (reference sequence). The CDR3 is made up of 11 amino acids. CDR3 protein: CSARRRDTQYF. Here the CDR3 DNA reads TGCAGTGCTAGACGGAGGGATACGCAGTATTTT.

This clonotype was recorded once. The chain uses TRBV20-1 and TRBJ2-1; D uncertain. The CDR3 has 14 residues. The V and J ends lost 6 bases and 6 bases respectively, with 18 bases between them. Germline V gene data show CDR1 as DFQATT and CDR2 as SNEGSKA (reference sequence). The CDR3 is CSAIIPGERNEQFF. DNA of the CDR3: TGCAGTGCCATCATCCCAGGTGAGCGCAATGAGCAGTTCTTC.

The rearrangement joins TRBV20-1 to TRBJ2-1; TRBD2 agrees at 9 bases. CDR1 is DFQATT and CDR2 is SNEGSKA in the germline V gene (reference sequence). This CDR3 region has 15 residues. V gave up 0 bases and J gave up 13 bases; unmatched junction bases: 13. DNA of the CDR3: TGCAGTGCTAGAGATCTGGCGGGAGGGCCTTCAAATCAGTTCTTC. Protein: CSARDLAGGPSNQFF.

This clonotype was detected only a few times. V usage is TRBV20-1 and J usage is TRBJ2-5; maybe TRBD2 (5 bases). This CDR3 region has 14 residues. Trimming took off 4 bases at V and 3 bases at J, with 15 bases between the two ends. Germline values: CDR1 DFQATT, CDR2 SNEGSKA (reference sequence). CDR3 coding DNA: TGCAGTGCTACTGGGGTAGCGAGCGAAGAGACCCAGTACTTC. It is translated as CSATGVASEETQYF.